This TCR beta chain was obtained from a study of T-cell reconstitution after alpha-beta-depleted transplantation in children. TCRbeta library preparation incorporated unique molecular identifiers. TCRdb recomputed calls from the PCR reads with MiXCR, one row per CDR3 protein. This table has some 81,000 distinct CDR3 sequences, over 12% appearing once. V was trimmed by 3 bases and J by 3 bases, leaving 8 bases between them. Germline lookup yields CDR1 SNHLY and CDR2 FYNNEI. The length of the CDR3 is 13 residues. Whole-study findings and limits: Elevated TCRbeta diversity at day 60 was traced, in some patients, to surviving recipient T cells and thymic progenitors. There were reportedly several hundred expanded graft clones from which alpha-beta T cells came about two months after transplant.

Notes on this clonotype: Its antigen is undetermined.

The clonotype was recovered from a male patient aged 2-9 years who had a stem cell transplant for acute lymphoblastic leukemia, so the T cells may come from the graft donor. The rearrangement links TRBV2 to TRBJ2-5, with D perhaps matching TRBD1 (6 bases). Sequenced material: PBMCs, mostly from graft donor cells, taken 180 days after TCRalphabeta/CD19-depleted stem cell transplant. The CDR3 spells CASSDRGKETQYF. The CDR3 region has the DNA TGTGCCAGCAGTGACAGGGGAAAAGAGACCCAGTACTTC.